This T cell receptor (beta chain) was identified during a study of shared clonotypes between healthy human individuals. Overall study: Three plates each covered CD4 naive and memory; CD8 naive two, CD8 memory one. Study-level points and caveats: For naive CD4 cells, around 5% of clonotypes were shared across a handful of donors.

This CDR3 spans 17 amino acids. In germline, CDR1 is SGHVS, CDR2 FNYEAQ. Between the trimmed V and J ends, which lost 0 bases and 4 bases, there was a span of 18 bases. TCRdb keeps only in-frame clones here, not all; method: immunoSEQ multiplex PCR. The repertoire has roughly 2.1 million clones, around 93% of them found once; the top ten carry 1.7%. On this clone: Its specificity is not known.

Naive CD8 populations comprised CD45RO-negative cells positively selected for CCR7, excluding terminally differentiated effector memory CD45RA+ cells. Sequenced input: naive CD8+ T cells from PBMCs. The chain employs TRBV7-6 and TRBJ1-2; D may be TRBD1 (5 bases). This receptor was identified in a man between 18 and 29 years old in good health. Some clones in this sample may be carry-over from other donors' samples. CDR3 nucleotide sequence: TGTGCCAGCAGCTTAGCCCCCACTCAGGGCGCTAGCTATGGCTACACCTTC. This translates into CASSLAPTQGASYGYTF.